This TCR beta chain was documented in a study of blood T cell repertoires in COVID-19 (dated by TCRdb to the early 2020s). Some background on the complete study: Collaborator samples came from the United States, Italy and Spain and covered acute and convalescent phases of COVID-19. Samples were obtained from the ongoing ImmuneRACE study (first 160 participants) and from some 1,300 subjects provided by 6 global collaborators. The prospective study material was composed of cDNA or gDNA derived from T cells, B-cell-depleted T cells, or PBMCs. Where HLA class I and class II types were available, the types were taken from metadata supplied by the sample provider, not from assay-based typing. The repertoires were released in a freely available public database intended as a resource for research on the immune response to SARS-CoV-2. The dataset comprised deeply sampled blood TCRbeta repertoires from subjects exposed to, actively infected with, or recovered from COVID-19. A de-identified subject ID, COVID-19 status, age in years and sex were almost always included in the sample metadata.

Remarks on this clone: Which antigen it targets is not known. The record has no base qualities; no much larger clone is one base away.

Enrolling through a virtual design, the prospective study's participants ranged in age from roughly 18 to 90 years and lived across about two dozen United States geographic areas. To assign participants to cohorts, the prospective study relied on clinical history that participants themselves reported in a screening survey and a study questionnaire. For ImmuneRACE Cohort 3, a participant was defined as recovered based on two consecutive negative NP/OP PCR tests, clearance by a healthcare professional, or resolution of symptoms. Each participant in the prospective study had whole blood, serum and a nasopharyngeal or oropharyngeal swab collected by mobile phlebotomists. Additional blood draws and questionnaires over an approximately 2-month period could optionally be provided by prospective study participants. Blood samples from the prospective study were shipped frozen or at room temperature prior to DNA extraction.

Its CDR3 holds 15 amino acids, cysteine through phenylalanine. The entry retains the CDR3 DNA only, 45 bases that are in frame from base 1. V sheds 5 bases and J sheds 8 bases, leaving 21 bases between their ends. According to the germline V gene (reference sequence), CDR1 reads MNHEY and CDR2 reads SMNVEV. The immunoSEQ Assay, a bias-controlled multiplex PCR, was used to amplify TCRbeta CDR3 regions from genomic DNA. The original pipeline was this. The number of nucleated cells in each sample was estimated by amplification of reference gene primers within the assay. Sequence reads were collapsed and filtered to measure the absolute abundance of every unique TCRbeta CDR3 rearrangement. For each sample, productive Simpson clonality was calculated as the square root of Simpson's diversity index across productive rearrangements. Sourced from immuneACCESS, this table was stored by TCRdb with only in-frame sequences that have V and J called. A share of the clones is absent; for the studies checked, an unresolved V gene accounts for under half, and the remainder has no known explanation. That table is the source of V, J and clone size, and D and trimming were worked out from the DNA. This sample has 500,000 or so clones in its table, and roughly nine tenths of those were observed once. Together, the top ten hold roughly 0.72% of the sample.

What the study reported, not specific to this receptor: The amount of clinical and demographic metadata varied by source and participant and was provided uncurated.

This sequence uses TRBV27 and TRBJ1-2; no D segment can be confidently identified. The sequence derives from a woman aged 18-30 years who had recovered from COVID-19. Sequenced: PBMCs or T cells enriched from blood (not recorded which). At the DNA level, the sequence is TGTGCCAGCAGTCCGGGCTTGGCGGGTCTATGGGGCTACACCTTC. Translated, this gives CASSPGLAGLWGYTF.